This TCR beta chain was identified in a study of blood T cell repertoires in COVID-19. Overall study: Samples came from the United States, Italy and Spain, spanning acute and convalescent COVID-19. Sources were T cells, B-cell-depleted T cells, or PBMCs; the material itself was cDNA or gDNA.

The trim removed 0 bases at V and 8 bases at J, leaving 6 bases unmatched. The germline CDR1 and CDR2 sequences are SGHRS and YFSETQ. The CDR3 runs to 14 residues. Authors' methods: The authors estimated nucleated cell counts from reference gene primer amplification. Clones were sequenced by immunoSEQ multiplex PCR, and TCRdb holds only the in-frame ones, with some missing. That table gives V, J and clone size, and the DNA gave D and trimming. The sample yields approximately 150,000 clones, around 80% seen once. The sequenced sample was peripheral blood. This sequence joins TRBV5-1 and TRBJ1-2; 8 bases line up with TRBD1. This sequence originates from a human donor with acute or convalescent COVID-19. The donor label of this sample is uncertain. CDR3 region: CASSLAQGAVGYTF. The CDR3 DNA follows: TGCGCCAGCAGCTTGGCCCAGGGGGCGGTGGGCTACACCTTC.